This TCR beta chain derives from a study of T cell changes during pregnancy in multiple sclerosis. Clones were sequenced by immunoSEQ multiplex PCR, and TCRdb holds only the in-frame ones, with some missing. The repertoire holds roughly 22,000 clones, with around nine tenths as singletons. This TCR came from a female donor in good health, enrolled as a control in a pregnancy study. The sequencing here drew on CD4+ T cells from peripheral blood mononuclear cells, taken in the first trimester of pregnancy.

This CDR3 is CASSMGLALDTQYF. The CDR3 DNA is TGTGCCAGCAGCATGGGACTAGCGCTAGATACGCAGTATTTT. The chain recombines TRBV11-1 with TRBJ2-3, with 10 bases identical to TRBD2. The length of the CDR3 is 14 residues. Per the germline V gene, CDR1 is SGHAT and CDR2 is FQDESV (reference sequence). With 5 bases clipped from V and 5 bases from J, the junction kept 4 bases outside the gene matches.